This T cell receptor beta chain came from a study of shared clonotypes between healthy human individuals. Across the whole study: With ages of 18 to 49, the donors were two women and a few men.

Study-wide findings and caveats: Among donors, clonotype sharing was expected to be affected by sequencing depth. The study generally estimated greater richness for naive than memory subsets.

Here immunoSEQ multiplex PCR was the method, and the copy in TCRdb shows in-frame clones only, minus some. This table has some 2,000,000 clones, over 85% appearing once. This clone showed up just a few times. Its antigen is still unknown. Positively selected for CCR7, the CD45RO-negative cells used as naive CD8 cells excluded terminally differentiated effector memory CD45RA+ cells. V dropped 2 bases and J dropped 5; count of bases not matched to a gene: 10. Germline V gene lookup returns CDR1 SEHNR and CDR2 FQNEAQ (reference sequence). The CDR3 loop spans 19 amino acids. The sequenced sample consisted of naive CD8+ T cells sorted from blood. The source is a man younger than 35 in good health. The rearrangement links TRBV7-9 to TRBJ2-2; TRBD2 matches 14 bases. CDR3 region: CASSLKETSGRAETGELFF. CDR3 nucleotide sequence: TGTGCCAGCAGCTTAAAAGAGACTAGCGGGAGGGCCGAGACCGGGGAGCTGTTTTTT.